This T cell receptor beta chain came from a study of immune evolution from preneoplasia to lung adenocarcinoma. Study-wide results and limits: T cell clonality was higher in KRAS-mutant than EGFR-mutant or wild-type nodules. Top clone share appeared to fall from AAH through AIS, MIA, adenocarcinoma.

Here immunoSEQ multiplex PCR was the method, and the copy in TCRdb shows in-frame clones only, minus some. The repertoire includes around 4,000 clones, about 85% of them detected once, and 5.2% sits in the top ten. This clone is a singleton in its sample. Its antigen is unknown. Patient tissue came from resections in Japan or China, 2014–2017. After pathologic assessment, macro-dissection selected premalignant or tumor cells for extraction. The length of the CDR3 is 15 residues. Germline V lookup: CDR1 LGHNA, CDR2 YSLEER. Losses at the gene ends were 4 bases for V and 1 base for J; bases not matched to a gene: 2.

Sequenced: FFPE minimally invasive lung adenocarcinoma tissue. The receptor's source is a donor at least 70 years old with lung adenocarcinoma. This chain joins TRBV4-3 and TRBJ2-2; 8 bases agree with TRBD2. The CDR3 nucleotides read TGCGCCAGCAGCCCCCTAGCGGGGAACACCGGGGAGCTGTTTTTT. It yields the protein CASSPLAGNTGELFF.